One T cell receptor beta chain is described in this entry. These data are taken from a study of blood T cell repertoires in COVID-19. Trimming cost V 3 bases and J 2 bases, with 8 bases left between them. The CDR3 contains 15 residues. CDR1 is MDHEN and CDR2 is SYDVKM in the germline V gene. Generated by immunoSEQ multiplex PCR, the TCRdb table keeps only in-frame clones and is missing some. The table lists 100,000 to 140,000 clones, approximately 89% of them singletons. The rearrangement joins TRBV28 to TRBJ2-6; D gene unclear. The receptor was derived from a man aged 50-60 years with active or convalescent COVID-19. Sequencing input: peripheral blood. CDR3 sequence (DNA): TGTGCCAGCAGTTTCGGAGAGGCTGGGGCCAACGTCCTGACTTTC. Protein product: CASSFGEAGANVLTF. The whole variable domain, filled in from reference TRBV28 and TRBJ2-6, reads DVKVTQSSRYLVKRTGEKVFLECVQDMDHENMFWYRQDPGLGLRLIYFSYDVKMKEKGDIPEGYSVSREKKERFSLILESASTNQTSMYLCASSFGEAGANVLTFGAGSRLTVL.